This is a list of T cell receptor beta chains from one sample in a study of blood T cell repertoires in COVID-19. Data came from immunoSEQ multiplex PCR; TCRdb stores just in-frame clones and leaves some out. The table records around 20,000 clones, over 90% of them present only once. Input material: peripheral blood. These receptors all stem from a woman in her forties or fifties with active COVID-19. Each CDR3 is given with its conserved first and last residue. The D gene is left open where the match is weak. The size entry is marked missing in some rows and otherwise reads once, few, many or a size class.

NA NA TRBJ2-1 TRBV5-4 CASSPAGGVSEQFF TGTGCCAGCAGCCCGGCGGGTGGGGTCAGTGAGCAGTTCTTC
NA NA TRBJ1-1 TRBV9 CASSPYRRGDTEAFF TGTGCCAGCAGCCCATACAGGAGGGGCGACACTGAAGCTTTCTTT
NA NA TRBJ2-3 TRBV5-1 CASSSEGRGGTDTQYF TGCGCCAGCAGCTCAGAGGGCAGGGGAGGGACAGATACGCAGTATTTT
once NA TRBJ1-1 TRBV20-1 CSARGQTEAFF TGCAGTGCTAGGGGGCAGACTGAAGCTTTCTTT
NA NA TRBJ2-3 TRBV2 CASRYGGSGTDTQYF TGTGCCAGCAGATACGGAGGGTCTGGCACAGATACGCAGTATTTT
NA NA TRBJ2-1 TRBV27 CASSLRRDEQFF TGTGCCAGCAGTTTAAGGAGGGATGAGCAGTTCTTC
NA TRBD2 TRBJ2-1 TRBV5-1 CASSSSGIEYNEQFF TGCGCCAGCAGCAGTAGCGGGATAGAGTACAATGAGCAGTTCTTC
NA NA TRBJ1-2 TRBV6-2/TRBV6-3 CASSLEQGSYGYTF TGTGCCAGCAGTTTGGAACAGGGTTCGTATGGCTACACCTTC
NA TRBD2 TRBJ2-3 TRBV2 CASRTLLAGDTDTQYF TGTGCCAGCAGGACCTTACTAGCGGGAGACACAGATACGCAGTATTTT
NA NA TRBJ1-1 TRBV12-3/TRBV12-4 CASSPPGGGEAFF TGTGCCAGCAGTCCGCCGGGGGGCGGTGAAGCTTTCTTT
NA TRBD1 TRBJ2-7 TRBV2 CASGRQGYEQYF TGTGCCAGCGGTCGACAGGGCTACGAGCAGTACTTC
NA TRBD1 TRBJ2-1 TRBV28 CASSKRLSGGFYNEQFF TGTGCCAGCAGTAAAAGGTTGTCAGGGGGATTCTACAATGAGCAGTTCTTC
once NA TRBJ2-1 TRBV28 CASRTDSSSYNEQFF TGTGCCAGCAGGACCGACAGTAGCTCCTACAATGAGCAGTTCTTC
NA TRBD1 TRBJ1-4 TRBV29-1 CSVTSQGAGNEKLFF TGCAGCGTCACGTCACAGGGGGCCGGGAATGAAAAACTGTTTTTT